These T cell receptor beta chains were read from a single sample in a study of blood T cells in healthy people across ages. TCRdb re-derived calls from the 5' RACE reads in MiXCR, one entry per CDR3 protein. Of fewer than 950,000 distinct CDR3 sequences in the sample, about 53% were seen once. The sequenced material came from blood. The receptors were sampled from a man older than 75 in good health. Both conserved end residues are part of each CDR3. A D gene is named only where the DNA matches it firmly. Some rows have no size entry. The others give once, few or many, or a class for an expanded clone.

V gene: TRBV7-3
J gene: TRBJ1-1
D gene: .
clone size: .
CDR3 DNA: TGTGCCAGCAGCTTAAATGACGACACTGAAGCTTTCTTT
CDR3 protein: CASSLNDDTEAFF

V gene: TRBV9
J gene: TRBJ2-1
D gene: .
clone size: .
CDR3 DNA: TGTGCCAGCAGCGTAGCGTCGGGAGTTCCGAATGAGCAGTTCTTC
CDR3 protein: CASSVASGVPNEQFF

V gene: TRBV7-2
J gene: TRBJ2-1
D gene: .
clone size: .
CDR3 DNA: TGTGCCAGCAGCCCCAGTGGCCCGAGCTCCTACAATGAGCAGTTCTTC
CDR3 protein: CASSPSGPSSYNEQFF

V gene: TRBV20-1
J gene: TRBJ1-5
D gene: .
clone size: .
CDR3 DNA: TGCAGTGCTACAGACGGTCAGCCCCAGCATTTT
CDR3 protein: CSATDGQPQHF

V gene: TRBV25-1
J gene: TRBJ1-5
D gene: .
clone size: .
CDR3 DNA: TGTGCCAGCACGGGAGGGCTGGGGCAGCCCCAGCATTTT
CDR3 protein: CASTGGLGQPQHF

V gene: TRBV7-2
J gene: TRBJ2-3
D gene: .
clone size: few
CDR3 DNA: TGTGCCAGCAGCGCCAGGGCCCGAGGCACAGATACGCAGTATTTT
CDR3 protein: CASSARARGTDTQYF

V gene: TRBV7-2
J gene: TRBJ2-5
D gene: .
clone size: .
CDR3 DNA: TGTGCCAGCACCCTAGGGGCCTCTCGGGGTGAGCAGTACTTC
CDR3 protein: CASTLGASRGEQYF

V gene: TRBV7-9
J gene: TRBJ2-5
D gene: .
clone size: few
CDR3 DNA: TGTGCCAGCAGCCGCCCGGAACCCCAAGAGACCCAGTACTTC
CDR3 protein: CASSRPEPQETQYF

V gene: TRBV20-1
J gene: TRBJ2-7
D gene: TRBD1
clone size: .
CDR3 DNA: TGCAGTCCTAGAGACAGGGACTCCTACGAGCAGTACTTC
CDR3 protein: CSPRDRDSYEQYF

V gene: TRBV10-3
J gene: TRBJ2-7
D gene: .
clone size: .
CDR3 DNA: TGTGCCACCAGGAGCGCGTCACCCTACGAGCAGTACTTC
CDR3 protein: CATRSASPYEQYF

V gene: TRBV6-1
J gene: TRBJ2-2
D gene: TRBD2
clone size: .
CDR3 DNA: TGTGCCAGCAGTGAAGGCGGGAGGGCCCGCAAATTCGGGGAGCTGTTTTTT
CDR3 protein: CASSEGGRARKFGELFF

V gene: TRBV3-1
J gene: TRBJ1-5
D gene: .
clone size: .
CDR3 DNA: TGTGCCAGCAGCCAAGGAGAACAGTTAGGGAATCAGCCCCAGCATTTT
CDR3 protein: CASSQGEQLGNQPQHF

V gene: TRBV3-1
J gene: TRBJ2-7
D gene: .
clone size: once
CDR3 DNA: TGTGCCAGCAGCCAAGGTGTTGGGGGAGGCGAGCAGTACTTC
CDR3 protein: CASSQGVGGGEQYF

V gene: TRBV12-3/TRBV12-4
J gene: TRBJ1-1
D gene: .
clone size: few
CDR3 DNA: TGTGCCAGCACCAGACGCGGCCCTGAAGCTTTCTTT
CDR3 protein: CASTRRGPEAFF

V gene: TRBV7-8
J gene: TRBJ2-3
D gene: .
clone size: few
CDR3 DNA: TGTGCCAGCAGCTTAGACAGTCGCAGAAGTTTCAGATACGCGTATTTT
CDR3 protein: CASSLDSRRSFRYAYF

V gene: TRBV14
J gene: TRBJ2-5
D gene: .
clone size: .
CDR3 DNA: TGTGCCAGCAGCCAACCTTTGGGGAGCGAGACCCAGTACTTC
CDR3 protein: CASSQPLGSETQYF

V gene: TRBV10-2
J gene: TRBJ2-7
D gene: .
clone size: .
CDR3 DNA: TGCGCCAGCTCAGGAGGCCCCACCTACAATGAGCAGTACTTC
CDR3 protein: CASSGGPTYNEQYF

V gene: TRBV11-2
J gene: TRBJ2-5
D gene: .
clone size: .
CDR3 DNA: TGTGCCAGCAGCTCAGCGATGACCCAGTACTTC
CDR3 protein: CASSSAMTQYF

V gene: TRBV29-1
J gene: TRBJ2-1
D gene: TRBD2
clone size: .
CDR3 DNA: TGCAGCGTAGCTCAAGTTCCGGGACTAGCGGGAGGGAATGAGCAGTTCTTC
CDR3 protein: CSVAQVPGLAGGNEQFF

V gene: TRBV3-1
J gene: TRBJ1-2
D gene: TRBD1
clone size: .
CDR3 DNA: TGTGCCAGCAGCCGAAATACAGGGGCGCAAGGCTACACCTTC
CDR3 protein: CASSRNTGAQGYTF

V gene: TRBV18
J gene: TRBJ1-5
D gene: TRBD1
clone size: .
CDR3 DNA: TGTGCCAGCTCACTATCGACAGGGAGCCATCGGATTCAGCCCCAGCATTTT
CDR3 protein: CASSLSTGSHRIQPQHF

V gene: TRBV24-1
J gene: TRBJ1-5
D gene: TRBD1
clone size: once
CDR3 DNA: TGTGCCACCAGTGGGCAGACAGGGGGCTATCAGCCCCAGCATTTT
CDR3 protein: CATSGQTGGYQPQHF

V gene: TRBV7-2
J gene: TRBJ2-7
D gene: TRBD1
clone size: few
CDR3 DNA: TGTGCCAGCAGCTTACAGGGGGCCCTCTCCTACGAGCAGTACTTC
CDR3 protein: CASSLQGALSYEQYF

V gene: TRBV6-5
J gene: TRBJ2-1
D gene: TRBD1
clone size: .
CDR3 DNA: TGTGCCAGCAGTACTTGGGGACCCCGGGACAGGTCTTACGGGAAGGTCAATGAGCAGTTCTTC
CDR3 protein: CASSTWGPRDRSYGKVNEQFF

V gene: TRBV20-1
J gene: TRBJ1-2
D gene: .
clone size: few
CDR3 DNA: TGCAGTGCTTTTCTCCGCGACAGTGCTAACTATGGCTACACCTTC
CDR3 protein: CSAFLRDSANYGYTF

V gene: TRBV4-2
J gene: TRBJ2-3
D gene: TRBD2
clone size: many
CDR3 DNA: TGTGCCAGCAGCCGCCCGGGACTAGGGACAGATACGCAGTATTTT
CDR3 protein: CASSRPGLGTDTQYF

V gene: TRBV7-9
J gene: TRBJ2-7
D gene: .
clone size: .
CDR3 DNA: TGTGCCAGCAGCTTACTAGCGAACTACGAGCAGTACTTC
CDR3 protein: CASSLLANYEQYF

V gene: TRBV12-3/TRBV12-4
J gene: TRBJ1-1
D gene: TRBD1
clone size: .
CDR3 DNA: TGTGCCAGCAGTTCAAACGTCCAGGGGGCGGGTGAAGCTTTCTTT
CDR3 protein: CASSSNVQGAGEAFF

V gene: TRBV7-2
J gene: TRBJ2-7
D gene: .
clone size: .
CDR3 DNA: TGTGCCAGCAGCGAAAGCGCAGCCCAGTACTTC
CDR3 protein: CASSESAAQYF

V gene: TRBV14
J gene: TRBJ1-5
D gene: .
clone size: .
CDR3 DNA: TGTGCCAGCAGCCAAGTCCGGGGGCACAGGGCAGGGCAGCCCCAGCATTTT
CDR3 protein: CASSQVRGHRAGQPQHF

V gene: TRBV20-1
J gene: TRBJ2-1
D gene: .
clone size: .
CDR3 DNA: TGCAGTGCCCCATCTGGGGGAGGGACAAACTCCTACAATGAGCAGTTCTTC
CDR3 protein: CSAPSGGGTNSYNEQFF

V gene: TRBV20-1
J gene: TRBJ2-6
D gene: TRBD1
clone size: .
CDR3 DNA: TGCAGTGCTGTGGGACAGGGCGATGGGGCCAACGTCCTGACTTTC
CDR3 protein: CSAVGQGDGANVLTF

V gene: TRBV5-6
J gene: TRBJ2-5
D gene: .
clone size: .
CDR3 DNA: TGTGCCAGCAGCTGGCTAGCCGCCCACAATGAGCAGTACTTC
CDR3 protein: CASSWLAAHNEQYF

V gene: TRBV7-9
J gene: TRBJ1-2
D gene: TRBD1
clone size: few
CDR3 DNA: TGTGCCAGCAGCTCCTCGGCAGGGGGGGGCTCTGGCTACACCTTC
CDR3 protein: CASSSSAGGGSGYTF

V gene: TRBV24-1
J gene: TRBJ2-7
D gene: .
clone size: few
CDR3 DNA: TGTGCCACCAGTGATTCCGACAGCCACGAGCAGTACTTC
CDR3 protein: CATSDSDSHEQYF

V gene: TRBV2
J gene: TRBJ2-1
D gene: TRBD2
clone size: .
CDR3 DNA: TGTGCCAGCAGTGAAGGACCCCCCTGGGCTAGCGGGATTGATGAGCAGTTCTTC
CDR3 protein: CASSEGPPWASGIDEQFF

V gene: TRBV27
J gene: TRBJ2-7
D gene: .
clone size: .
CDR3 DNA: TGTGCCAGCAGTTTATTCCAGGGTACCTACGAGCAGTACTTC
CDR3 protein: CASSLFQGTYEQYF

V gene: TRBV20-1
J gene: TRBJ2-1
D gene: TRBD2
clone size: few
CDR3 DNA: TGCAGTGCTAGGAACGGGAGGGATGCCTACAATGAGCAGTTCTTC
CDR3 protein: CSARNGRDAYNEQFF

V gene: TRBV3-1
J gene: TRBJ2-6
D gene: .
clone size: .
CDR3 DNA: TGTGCCAGCGGCCGAAGGGGTTCAGGGGCCAACGTCCTGACTTTC
CDR3 protein: CASGRRGSGANVLTF

V gene: TRBV20-1
J gene: TRBJ2-7
D gene: .
clone size: few
CDR3 DNA: TGCAGTGCTAGACCCGGGGGGACAGGAGACTACGAGCAGTACTTC
CDR3 protein: CSARPGGTGDYEQYF

V gene: TRBV29-1
J gene: TRBJ2-7
D gene: TRBD1
clone size: few
CDR3 DNA: TGCAGCGTTGAGTTACAGGGGCTCTACGAGCAGTACTTC
CDR3 protein: CSVELQGLYEQYF

V gene: TRBV5-1
J gene: TRBJ2-7
D gene: TRBD1
clone size: .
CDR3 DNA: TGCACCAGCAGCCCGACAGGGATTTACGAGCAGTACTTC
CDR3 protein: CTSSPTGIYEQYF

V gene: TRBV7-9
J gene: TRBJ2-2
D gene: .
clone size: .
CDR3 DNA: TGTGCCAGCAGCTCGAGGACTAATCACACCGGGGAGCTGTTTTTT
CDR3 protein: CASSSRTNHTGELFF

V gene: TRBV12-3/TRBV12-4
J gene: TRBJ1-1
D gene: .
clone size: .
CDR3 DNA: TGTGCCAGCAGTTTGACAGGCTATGCTGAAGCTTTCTTT
CDR3 protein: CASSLTGYAEAFF

V gene: TRBV27
J gene: TRBJ2-7
D gene: .
clone size: .
CDR3 DNA: TGTGCCAGCAGTTTTAGCTGGGGCCCCTCCTACGAGCAGTACTTC
CDR3 protein: CASSFSWGPSYEQYF

V gene: TRBV9
J gene: TRBJ2-5
D gene: TRBD2
clone size: .
CDR3 DNA: TGTGCCGGCAGCGTGAGCGGGGTGGAGTCCCAGTACTTC
CDR3 protein: CAGSVSGVESQYF

V gene: TRBV6-1
J gene: TRBJ1-2
D gene: .
clone size: few
CDR3 DNA: TGTGCCAGCAGCCCAAACAGGGTAGCCGGTCCCTGGAGTGGCTACACCTTC
CDR3 protein: CASSPNRVAGPWSGYTF

V gene: TRBV28
J gene: TRBJ2-6
D gene: .
clone size: .
CDR3 DNA: TGTGCCACCCTTCTCCCCCGCTCTGGGGCCAACGTCCTGACTTTC
CDR3 protein: CATLLPRSGANVLTF

V gene: TRBV5-1
J gene: TRBJ2-7
D gene: .
clone size: few
CDR3 DNA: TGCGCCAGCAGCCCCGAGGGGCAGTCCTACGAGCAGTACTTC
CDR3 protein: CASSPEGQSYEQYF